This is a list of T cell receptor beta chains from one sample in a study of blood T cell repertoires in COVID-19. Clones were sequenced by immunoSEQ multiplex PCR, and TCRdb holds only the in-frame ones, with some missing. Of about 190,000 clones in the sample, more than 75% were seen once. Sequencing was carried out using PBMCs or T cells enriched from blood (not recorded which). These receptors were collected from a woman in her 50s with acute COVID-19. The CDR3 runs from the conserved cysteine through the conserved F or W. The D gene is left open where the match is weak. Rows may omit the clone size; those that give it use once, few, many or a size class.

d_call clone_size j_call v_call cdr3_aa cdr3_nt
TRBD1 NA TRBJ1-2 TRBV28 CASSLDRGPYGYTF TGTGCCAGCAGTTTGGACAGGGGCCCCTATGGCTACACCTTC
NA NA TRBJ2-3 TRBV4-1 CASSPSNARADTQYF TGCGCCAGCAGCCCCTCTAACGCGAGGGCGGATACGCAGTATTTT
TRBD2 NA TRBJ2-3 TRBV28 CASQSPPGGRPDTQYF TGTGCCAGCCAATCGCCCCCGGGAGGTCGGCCAGATACGCAGTATTTT
TRBD1 NA TRBJ2-5 TRBV11-2 CASSLGDRGQETQYF TGTGCCAGCAGCTTAGGGGACAGGGGGCAAGAGACCCAGTACTTC
TRBD1 NA TRBJ2-5 TRBV5-1 CASSPLGTGIRETQYF TGCGCCAGCAGCCCGCTGGGGACAGGGATTCGAGAGACCCAGTACTTC
TRBD2 few TRBJ2-2 TRBV4-1 CASSLSWEGTSNTGELFF TGCGCCAGCAGCCTCTCGTGGGAGGGAACGTCGAACACCGGGGAGCTGTTTTTT
NA once TRBJ1-1 TRBV4-1 CASSQGWTAEAFF TGCGCCAGCAGCCAAGGGTGGACAGCTGAAGCTTTCTTT
TRBD1 once TRBJ2-2 TRBV29-1 CSDGTEHTGELFF TGCAGCGACGGGACAGAACACACCGGGGAGCTGTTTTTT
NA NA TRBJ2-2 TRBV25-1 CASSELSPGNTGELFF TGTGCCAGCAGTGAACTCTCCCCAGGGAACACCGGGGAGCTGTTTTTT
NA few TRBJ1-6 TRBV6-4 CASSVGEPNSPLHF TGTGCCAGCAGTGTCGGGGAACCTAATTCACCCCTCCACTTT
TRBD2 once TRBJ2-3 TRBV4-3 CASSQDAQLAGTTDTQYF TGCGCCAGCAGCCAAGATGCCCAACTAGCGGGGACCACAGATACGCAGTATTTT
TRBD1 NA TRBJ1-2 TRBV11-2 CASSQGGGAANYGYTF TGTGCCAGCAGCCAAGGGGGCGGGGCTGCAAACTATGGCTACACCTTC
TRBD1 NA TRBJ2-3 TRBV6-6 CASSYGTGDSDTQYF TGTGCCAGCAGTTACGGGACAGGGGACTCAGATACGCAGTATTTT
NA NA TRBJ1-6 TRBV6-5 CASSYSGTKDSPLHF TGTGCCAGCAGTTACTCTGGGACTAAAGATTCACCCCTCCACTTT
NA few TRBJ2-5 TRBV2 CASSPQGWGETQYF TGTGCCAGCAGCCCACAGGGATGGGGAGAGACCCAGTACTTC
NA NA TRBJ2-2 TRBV7-9 CASSSPAGRTGELFF TGTGCCAGCAGCTCCCCGGCGGGGAGGACCGGGGAGCTGTTTTTT
NA NA TRBJ1-2 TRBV3-1/TRBV3-2 CASSQSGFSNYGYTF TGTGCCAGCAGCCAATCAGGGTTCTCTAACTATGGCTACACCTTC
TRBD1 NA TRBJ1-5 TRBV7-2 CASTLTLGRGRQPQHF TGTGCCAGCACCTTAACTTTAGGCAGGGGGCGTCAGCCCCAGCATTTT
NA NA TRBJ1-2 TRBV6-6 CASTPGLYGYTF TGTGCCAGCACCCCGGGACTCTATGGCTACACCTTC
TRBD2 NA TRBJ2-1 TRBV4-3 CASSQTGAGGLYEQFF TGCGCCAGCAGCCAGACGGGGGCGGGGGGGCTATATGAGCAGTTCTTC
TRBD1 NA TRBJ1-2 TRBV30 CAWSVLPGGYGYTF TGTGCCTGGAGTGTACTTCCAGGGGGCTATGGCTACACCTTC
NA NA TRBJ1-3 TRBV6-5 CASGEGYSGNTIYF TGTGCCAGCGGAGAGGGCTACTCTGGAAACACCATATATTTT
NA NA TRBJ1-2 TRBV6-5 CASSPEGILSYGYTF TGTGCCAGCAGTCCGGAGGGCATTTTGAGCTATGGCTACACCTTC
NA few TRBJ2-3 TRBV11-1 CASRPGLSTDTQYF TGTGCCAGCAGACCCGGGTTAAGCACAGATACGCAGTATTTT
NA NA TRBJ1-6 TRBV19 CASSPWESNSPLHF TGTGCCAGTAGTCCTTGGGAGTCTAATTCACCCCTCCACTTT
NA NA TRBJ1-2 TRBV5-6 CASSRRGARGYTF TGTGCCAGCAGCCGCCGGGGGGCGCGGGGCTACACCTTC
NA NA TRBJ2-3 TRBV5-6 CASSFPQGKTDTQYF TGTGCCAGCAGCTTCCCGCAGGGGAAGACCGATACGCAGTATTTT
NA NA TRBJ1-4 TRBV4-2 CASRLSGGSEKLFF TGTGCCAGCAGGCTGTCGGGGGGCAGTGAAAAACTGTTTTTT
TRBD1 NA TRBJ1-1 TRBV5-1 CASSSTGVTEAFF TGCGCCAGCAGCTCGACAGGGGTCACTGAAGCTTTCTTT
TRBD2 NA TRBJ2-1 TRBV19 CASSIAGGLEANNEQFF TGTGCCAGTAGTATAGCCGGGGGACTAGAGGCCAACAATGAGCAGTTCTTC
NA NA TRBJ2-5 TRBV12-3/TRBV12-4 CASSLGGGTQYF TGTGCCAGCAGTCTCGGGGGTGGGACCCAGTACTTC
TRBD1 NA TRBJ2-2 TRBV7-8 CASSLVQGYTGELFF TGTGCCAGCAGCTTAGTACAGGGGTACACCGGGGAGCTGTTTTTT
NA NA TRBJ1-2 TRBV29-1 CSVDSLGRGGYTF TGCAGCGTTGATAGTCTTGGGCGTGGTGGCTACACCTTC
NA NA TRBJ1-5 TRBV7-9 CASSQGGEPQHF TGTGCCAGCAGTCAGGGAGGTGAGCCCCAGCATTTT
NA NA TRBJ2-3 TRBV7-9 CASSLGDFSTDTQYF TGTGCCAGCAGCTTAGGGGACTTTAGCACAGATACGCAGTATTTT
TRBD2 NA TRBJ2-5 TRBV10-3 CAISEGTRRETQYF TGTGCCATCAGTGAAGGGACTAGACGAGAGACCCAGTACTTC
NA few TRBJ1-1 TRBV2 CASRESGTQNTEAFF TGTGCCAGCAGGGAATCCGGGACACAAAACACTGAAGCTTTCTTT
NA few TRBJ1-1 TRBV5-1 CASSELGHNTEAFF TGCGCCAGCAGCGAACTGGGGCATAACACTGAAGCTTTCTTT
NA NA TRBJ1-1 TRBV12-3/TRBV12-4 CAVRAGNTEAFF TGTGCCGTCCGGGCGGGCAACACTGAAGCTTTCTTT
NA NA TRBJ1-1 TRBV5-3 CARSFLTGEAEAFF TGTGCCAGAAGTTTTTTAACAGGAGAGGCCGAAGCTTTCTTT
TRBD1 NA TRBJ2-6 TRBV7-9 CASSALVGTGVAGANVLTF TGTGCCAGCAGCGCCCTCGTTGGGACAGGGGTCGCAGGGGCCAACGTCCTGACTTTC
NA NA TRBJ1-1 TRBV6-5 CASSYSDLGAEAFF TGTGCCAGCAGTTACTCTGACCTGGGCGCTGAAGCTTTCTTT
TRBD2 few TRBJ2-2 TRBV7-9 CASSPAGGGAGELFF TGTGCCAGCAGCCCGGCAGGCGGGGGGGCCGGGGAGCTGTTTTTT
NA NA TRBJ1-3 TRBV7-9 CASSLEGDTIYF TGTGCCAGCAGCTTAGAGGGGGACACCATATATTTT
NA NA TRBJ1-5 TRBV10-2 CASSDVDRPNQPQHF TGCGCCAGCAGTGATGTAGACAGACCGAATCAGCCCCAGCATTTT
NA NA TRBJ1-3 TRBV3-1/TRBV3-2 CASSLSVSTIYF TGTGCCAGCAGCCTGAGCGTATCCACCATATATTTT
NA NA TRBJ1-5 TRBV9 CASSPFQGQPQHF TGTGCCAGCAGCCCGTTCCAGGGCCAGCCCCAGCATTTT
NA once TRBJ2-1 TRBV11-2 CASSSSVGAAGFF TGTGCCAGCAGCTCTAGCGTAGGTGCAGCTGGGTTCTTC
NA NA TRBJ1-3 TRBV7-9 CASSLQSGAGNTIYF TGTGCCAGCAGCTTGCAGTCCGGAGCCGGAAACACCATATATTTT
TRBD1 few TRBJ1-2 TRBV5-1 CASSPTGGPAIGYTF TGCGCCAGCAGCCCCACAGGGGGCCCTGCTATTGGCTACACCTTC
NA NA TRBJ1-2 TRBV28 CASSRHNYGYTF TGTGCCAGCAGCAGACATAACTATGGCTACACCTTC